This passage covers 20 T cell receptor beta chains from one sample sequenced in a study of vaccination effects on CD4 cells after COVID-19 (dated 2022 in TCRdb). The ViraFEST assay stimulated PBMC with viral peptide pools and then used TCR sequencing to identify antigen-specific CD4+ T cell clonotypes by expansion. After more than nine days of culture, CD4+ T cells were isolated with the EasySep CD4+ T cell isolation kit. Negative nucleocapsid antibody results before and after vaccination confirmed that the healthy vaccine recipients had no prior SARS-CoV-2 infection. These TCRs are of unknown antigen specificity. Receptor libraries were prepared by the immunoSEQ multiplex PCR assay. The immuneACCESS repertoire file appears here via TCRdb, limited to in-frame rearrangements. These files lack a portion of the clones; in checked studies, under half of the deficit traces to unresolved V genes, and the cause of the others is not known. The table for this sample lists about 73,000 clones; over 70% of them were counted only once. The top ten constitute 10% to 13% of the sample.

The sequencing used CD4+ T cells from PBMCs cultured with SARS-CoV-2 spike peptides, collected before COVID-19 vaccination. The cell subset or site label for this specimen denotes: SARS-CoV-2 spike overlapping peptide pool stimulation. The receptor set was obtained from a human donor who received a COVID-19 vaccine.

The CDR3 reads CASSLSGGNTEAFF. DNA of the CDR3: TGTGCCAGCAGTTTATCAGGCGGGAACACTGAAGCTTTCTTT. The chain links TRBV27 to TRBJ1-1; the D is unclear. This CDR3 is built from 14 residues. The germline V and J ends were trimmed by 0 bases and 1 base, with 6 bases remaining between them. Germline loops: CDR1 MNHEY, CDR2 SMNVEV (reference sequence).

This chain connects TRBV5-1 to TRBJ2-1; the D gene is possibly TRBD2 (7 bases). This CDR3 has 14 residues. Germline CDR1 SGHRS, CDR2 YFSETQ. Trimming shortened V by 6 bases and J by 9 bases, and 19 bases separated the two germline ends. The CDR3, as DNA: TGCGCCAGCACCGAGGGGGGGCCGGTCGGTGAGCAGTTCTTC. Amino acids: CASTEGGPVGEQFF.

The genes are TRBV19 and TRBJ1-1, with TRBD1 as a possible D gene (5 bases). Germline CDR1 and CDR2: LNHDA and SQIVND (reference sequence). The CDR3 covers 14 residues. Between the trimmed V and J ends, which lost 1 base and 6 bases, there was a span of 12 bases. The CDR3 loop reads CASSIAGRPAEAFF. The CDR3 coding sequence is TGTGCCAGTAGTATAGCAGGGCGGCCGGCTGAAGCTTTCTTT. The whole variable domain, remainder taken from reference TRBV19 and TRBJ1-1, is DGGITQSPKYLFRKEGQNVTLSCEQNLNHDAMYWYRQDPGQGLRLIYYSQIVNDFQKGDIAEGYSVSREKKESFPLTVTSAQKNPTAFYLCASSIAGRPAEAFFGQGTRLTVV.

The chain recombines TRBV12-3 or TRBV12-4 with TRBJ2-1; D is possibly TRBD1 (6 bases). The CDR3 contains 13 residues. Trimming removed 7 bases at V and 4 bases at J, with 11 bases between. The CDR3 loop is CASILGQYNEQFF. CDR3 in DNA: TGTGCCAGCATCTTAGGACAGTACAATGAGCAGTTCTTC.

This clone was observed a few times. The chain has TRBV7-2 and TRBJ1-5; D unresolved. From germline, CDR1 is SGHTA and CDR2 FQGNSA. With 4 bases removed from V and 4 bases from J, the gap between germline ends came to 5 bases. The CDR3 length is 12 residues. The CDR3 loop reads CASSYRNQPQHF. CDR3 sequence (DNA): TGTGCCAGCAGCTATAGAAATCAGCCCCAGCATTTT.

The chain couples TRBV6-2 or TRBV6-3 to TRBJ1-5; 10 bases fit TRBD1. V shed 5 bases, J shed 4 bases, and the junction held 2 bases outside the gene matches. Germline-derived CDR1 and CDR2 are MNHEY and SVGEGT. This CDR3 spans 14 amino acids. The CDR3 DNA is TGTGCCAGCAGTAGGACAGGGGGTAATCAGCCCCAGCATTTT. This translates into CASSRTGGNQPQHF.

This CDR3 is CASTGQGGEQYV. Here the CDR3 DNA reads TGTGCCAGCACAGGACAGGGAGGCGAGCAGTACGTC. This sequence joins TRBV27 and TRBJ2-7; 8 positions match TRBD1. Germline lookup yields CDR1 MNHEY and CDR2 SMNVEV (reference sequence). The CDR3 has 12 residues. Trimming cost V 7 bases and J 6 bases; bases outside gene matches: 5.

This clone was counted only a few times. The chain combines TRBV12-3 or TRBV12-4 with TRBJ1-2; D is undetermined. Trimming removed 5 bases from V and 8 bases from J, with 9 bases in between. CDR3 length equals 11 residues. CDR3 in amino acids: CASSPIGGYTF. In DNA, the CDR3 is TGTGCCAGCAGTCCGATAGGCGGCTACACCTTC.

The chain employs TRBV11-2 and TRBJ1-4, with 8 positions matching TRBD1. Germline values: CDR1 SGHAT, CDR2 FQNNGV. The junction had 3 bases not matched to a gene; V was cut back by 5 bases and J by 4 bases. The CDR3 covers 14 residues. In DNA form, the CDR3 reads TGTGCCAGCAGCCGCGGACAGGGTAATGAAAAACTGTTTTTT. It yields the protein CASSRGQGNEKLFF.

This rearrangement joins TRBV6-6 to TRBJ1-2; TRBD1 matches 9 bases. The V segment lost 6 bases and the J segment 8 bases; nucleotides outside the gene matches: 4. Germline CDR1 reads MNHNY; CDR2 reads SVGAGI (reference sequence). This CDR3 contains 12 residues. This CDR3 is CASSQTGGGYTF. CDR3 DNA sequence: TGTGCCAGCAGCCAGACAGGGGGAGGCTACACCTTC.

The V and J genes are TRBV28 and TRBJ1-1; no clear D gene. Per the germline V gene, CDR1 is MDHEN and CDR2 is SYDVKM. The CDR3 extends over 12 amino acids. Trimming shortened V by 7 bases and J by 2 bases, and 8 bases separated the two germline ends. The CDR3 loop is CASTQVNTEAFF. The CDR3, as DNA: TGTGCCAGCACCCAGGTTAACACTGAAGCTTTCTTT. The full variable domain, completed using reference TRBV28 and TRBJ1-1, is DVKVTQSSRYLVKRTGEKVFLECVQDMDHENMFWYRQDPGLGLRLIYFSYDVKMKEKGDIPEGYSVSREKKERFSLILESASTNQTSMYLCASTQVNTEAFFGQGTRLTVV.

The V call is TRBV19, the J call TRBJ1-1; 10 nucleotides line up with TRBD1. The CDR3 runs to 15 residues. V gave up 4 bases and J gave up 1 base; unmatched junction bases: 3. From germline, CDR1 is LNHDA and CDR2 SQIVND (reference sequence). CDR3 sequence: CASSTRDRGNTEAFF. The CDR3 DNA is TGTGCCAGTAGTACGCGGGACAGGGGGAACACTGAAGCTTTCTTT.

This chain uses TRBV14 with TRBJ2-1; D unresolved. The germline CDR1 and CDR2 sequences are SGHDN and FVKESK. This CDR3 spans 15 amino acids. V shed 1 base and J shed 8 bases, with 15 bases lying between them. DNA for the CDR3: TGTGCCAGCAGCCAAGTGGGCCTTGCCGGCCATGAGCAGTTCTTC. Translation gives CASSQVGLAGHEQFF.

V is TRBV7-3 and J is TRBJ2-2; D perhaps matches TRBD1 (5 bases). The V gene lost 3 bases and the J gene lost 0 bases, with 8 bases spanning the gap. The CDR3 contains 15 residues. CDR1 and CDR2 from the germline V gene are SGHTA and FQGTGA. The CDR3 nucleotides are TGTGCCAGCAGCTTTGGGGCCTCGAACACCGGGGAGCTGTTTTTT. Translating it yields CASSFGASNTGELFF.

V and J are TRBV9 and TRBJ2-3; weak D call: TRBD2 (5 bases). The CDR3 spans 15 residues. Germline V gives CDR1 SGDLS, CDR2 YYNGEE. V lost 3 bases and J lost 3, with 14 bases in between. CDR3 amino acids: CASSETLTGTDTQYF. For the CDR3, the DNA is TGTGCCAGCAGCGAAACCCTGACGGGGACAGATACGCAGTATTTT.

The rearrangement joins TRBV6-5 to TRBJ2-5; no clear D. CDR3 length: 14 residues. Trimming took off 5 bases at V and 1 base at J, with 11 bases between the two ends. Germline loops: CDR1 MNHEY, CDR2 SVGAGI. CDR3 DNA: TGTGCCAGCAGTCCTCGTGGCGGCCAAGAGACCCAGTACTTC. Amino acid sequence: CASSPRGGQETQYF.

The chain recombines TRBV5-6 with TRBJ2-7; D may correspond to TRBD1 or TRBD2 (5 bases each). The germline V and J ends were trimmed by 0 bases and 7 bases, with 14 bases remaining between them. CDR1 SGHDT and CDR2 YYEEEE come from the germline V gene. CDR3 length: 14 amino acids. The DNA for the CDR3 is TGTGCCAGCAGCTTGGAGTCAGGGACGGGGGAGCAGTACGTC. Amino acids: CASSLESGTGEQYV.

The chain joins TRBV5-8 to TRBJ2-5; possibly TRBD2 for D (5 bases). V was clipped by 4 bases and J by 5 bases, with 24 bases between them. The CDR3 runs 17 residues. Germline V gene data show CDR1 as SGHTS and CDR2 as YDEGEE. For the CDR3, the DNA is TGTGCCAGCAGCGGCCCCGGCCGCGGACTCCCTCGGGAGACCCAGTACTTC. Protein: CASSGPGRGLPRETQYF.

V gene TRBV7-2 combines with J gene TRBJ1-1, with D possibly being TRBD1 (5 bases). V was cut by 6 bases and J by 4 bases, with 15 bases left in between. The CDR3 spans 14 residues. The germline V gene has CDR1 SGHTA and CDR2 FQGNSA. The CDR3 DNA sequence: TGTGCCAGCAGTCCCCACTCGGGGCTCACTGAAGCTTTCTTT. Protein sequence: CASSPHSGLTEAFF.

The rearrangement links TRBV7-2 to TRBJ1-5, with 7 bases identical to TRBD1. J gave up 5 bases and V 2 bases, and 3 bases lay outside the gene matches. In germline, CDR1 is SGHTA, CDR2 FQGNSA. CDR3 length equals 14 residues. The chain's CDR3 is CASSLRRGDQPQHF. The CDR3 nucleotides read TGTGCCAGCAGCTTACGCAGGGGGGATCAGCCCCAGCATTTT.